A single sample gave rise to the 27 T cell receptor beta chains below, sequenced in a study of T-cell reconstitution after alpha-beta-depleted transplantation in children. Unique molecular identifiers were incorporated into the prepared TCRbeta library. TCRdb redid the calling of the PCR reads with MiXCR, one entry per CDR3 protein. The sample contains 150,000 to 250,000 distinct CDR3 sequences, about 15% of which appear only once. Sequenced material: PBMCs from the stem cell graft donor, taken from the stem cell graft. The receptors were gathered from a human donor who donated a stem cell graft to a child with acute lymphoblastic leukemia.

This clonotype turned up a few times. This chain joins TRBV20-1 and TRBJ1-5; D might be TRBD1 (6 bases). V was pared by 1 base and J by 4 bases, with 11 bases between. The CDR3 covers 14 residues. Germline values: CDR1 DFQATT, CDR2 SNEGSKA (reference sequence). CDR3 sequence: CSARGRGQNQPQHF. The CDR3 nucleotides read TGCAGTGCTAGAGGCAGGGGCCAAAATCAGCCCCAGCATTTT.

In its sample, this clonotype was seen many times. The J gene is TRBJ2-5, the V gene TRBV7-9; D is possibly TRBD2 (6 bases). The CDR3 sequence is 14 residues long. Germline assignment: CDR1 SEHNR and CDR2 FQNEAQ (reference sequence). Trimming left V 6 bases short and J 5 bases short, with 16 bases between. Here the CDR3 DNA reads TGTGCCAGCAGTCGTCCGGGGGACCGGGAGACCCAGTACTTC. Protein product: CASSRPGDRETQYF. The full variable domain, in which reference TRBV7-9 and TRBJ2-5 provide the parts outside the CDR3, is DTGVSQNPRHKITKRGQNVTFRCDPISEHNRLYWYRQTLGQGPEFLTYFQNEAQLEKSRLLSDRFSAERPKGSFSTLEIQRTEQGDSAMYLCASSRPGDRETQYFGPGTRLLVL.

There are a few counts of this clonotype. This chain links TRBV12-3 or TRBV12-4 with TRBJ2-1; D uncertain. Trimming stripped 5 bases from V and 0 bases from J, with 8 bases between. The CDR3 extends over 14 amino acids. CDR3 region: CASSPLRSYNEQFF. In nucleotides, the CDR3 is TGTGCCAGCAGTCCGCTTCGCTCCTACAATGAGCAGTTCTTC.

This clonotype was recorded at least ten times. The gene calls are TRBV27 and TRBJ2-7; tentatively, D is TRBD2 (6 bases). The germline V and J ends were trimmed by 5 bases and 0 bases, with 14 bases remaining between them. The germline gives CDR1 MNHEY, CDR2 SMNVEV (reference sequence). The CDR3 is made up of 15 amino acids. The CDR3 loop is CASSQASESSYEQYF. The CDR3, as DNA: TGTGCCAGCAGTCAAGCTAGCGAGAGCTCCTACGAGCAGTACTTC.

This chain links TRBV18 with TRBJ2-7; D call uncertain. The V end lost 5 bases, the J end lost 0 bases, and 8 bases lay between the germline ends. The V gene's germline CDR1 is KGHSH and CDR2 LQKENI. The CDR3 sequence is 13 residues long. The CDR3 is CASSRSRSYEQYF. CDR3 nucleotides: TGTGCCAGCTCAAGGTCCCGCTCCTACGAGCAGTACTTC.

This clonotype was counted a single time. The chain couples TRBV6-5 to TRBJ2-2; D gene uncertain. There are 16 residues in the CDR3. V was cut by 0 bases and J by 5 bases, with 13 bases left in between. Looked up from germline, CDR1 is MNHEY and CDR2 is SVGAGI. The CDR3 spells CASSYSIGELTGELFF. The CDR3, as DNA: TGTGCCAGCAGTTACTCGATCGGAGAACTAACCGGGGAGCTGTTTTTT.

This clonotype has more than one count but fewer than ten. The CDR3 DNA is TGTGCCAGCAAAGGAGGGACTAGCGGAGCCTACGAGCAGTACTTC. This codes for CASKGGTSGAYEQYF. The chain is built from TRBV28 and TRBJ2-7; TRBD2 aligns across 11 bases. The trim removed 7 bases at V and 2 bases at J, leaving 7 bases unmatched. Per germline, CDR1 MDHEN and CDR2 SYDVKM. CDR3 length: 15 amino acids.

This clonotype was detected only a few times. The chain recombines TRBV11-2 with TRBJ2-3; 8 nucleotides match TRBD1. Germline V CDR1 and CDR2: SGHAT, FQNNGV. The V and J ends lost 5 bases and 7 bases, in that order; junction bases with no gene match: 8. CDR3 size: 14 residues. CDR3 sequence reads: CASSQPTGVYTQYF. CDR3 nucleotides: TGTGCCAGCAGCCAACCGACAGGGGTGTATACGCAGTATTTT.

This clonotype was detected ten times or more. The chain carries TRBV12-3 or TRBV12-4 and TRBJ2-7; TRBD2 might be the D (6 bases). This CDR3 comprises 13 residues. V was trimmed by 1 base and J by 4 bases, leaving 8 bases between them. CDR3 nucleotide sequence: TGTGCCAGCAGTTTAGACGGGGGTTACGAGCAGTACTTC. Encoded protein: CASSLDGGYEQYF.

A note on this clonotype: A much larger clone differs from this one at a single base, so this may be a read error. This sequence joins TRBV12-3 or TRBV12-4 and TRBJ1-1; D is possibly TRBD1 (5 bases). The CDR3 is 14 residues long. In DNA form, the CDR3 reads TGTGCCAGCAGTTTAAAGGGGAGAAACACTGAAGATTTCTTT. This translates into CASSLKGRNTEDFF.

This clonotype was picked up many times. The chain has TRBV10-3 and TRBJ2-7; 8 bases align to TRBD1. V was clipped by 4 bases and J by 3 bases; unmatched bases: 5. Germline CDR1 and CDR2: ENHRY and SYGVKD. The CDR3 spans 14 residues. CDR3 loop: CAISGWDRLYEQYF. CDR3 bases: TGTGCCATCAGTGGATGGGACAGGCTCTACGAGCAGTACTTC.

To note about this clonotype: One base away lies a much larger clone, so this may be a sequencing read error. The V and J genes are TRBV6-5 and TRBJ2-3; D might be TRBD2 (6 bases). The germline V gene encodes CDR1 MNHEY and CDR2 SVGAGI. This CDR3 has 17 amino acids. The V gene lost 4 bases and the J gene lost 0 bases, with 17 bases spanning the gap. Here the CDR3 reads CASSSLWDSSSTDTQYF. CDR3 sequence (DNA): TGTGCCAGCAGTTCTCTTTGGGACTCCTCTAGCACAGATACGCAGTATTTT.

This clonotype turned up a few times. The chain recombines TRBV5-5 with TRBJ2-1, with 9 bases lining up with TRBD2. The CDR3 is made up of 16 amino acids. V shed 2 bases and J 8 bases; nucleotides not matched to a gene: 11. Per the germline V gene, CDR1 is SGHKS and CDR2 is YYEKEE (reference sequence). The CDR3 region is CASSFRWASGTYEQFF. For the CDR3, the DNA is TGTGCCAGCAGCTTTCGTTGGGCTAGCGGGACATATGAGCAGTTCTTC.

This clonotype was seen at least ten times. The V and J genes are TRBV19 and TRBJ1-1; 7 nucleotides line up with TRBD1. V dropped 5 bases and J dropped 8; count of bases not matched to a gene: 5. This CDR3 spans 12 amino acids. Germline V gives CDR1 LNHDA, CDR2 SQIVND (reference sequence). CDR3 region: CASSSQGVEAFF. CDR3 nucleotide sequence: TGTGCCAGTAGTTCGCAGGGGGTAGAAGCTTTCTTT.

The chain joins TRBV7-8 to TRBJ2-7, with D perhaps TRBD2 (7 bases). CDR3 length: 15 residues. Germline V gene data show CDR1 as SGHVS and CDR2 as FQNEAQ. V lost 4 bases and J 0 bases, leaving 13 bases between the germline ends. As DNA, the CDR3 is TGTGCCAGCAGCTGGGGGGGCGGGAGCTCCTACGAGCAGTACTTC. Its translation is CASSWGGGSSYEQYF.

This clonotype has a count of ten or more. The V and J genes are TRBV6-1 and TRBJ2-3; possible D gene TRBD2, 5 bases. CDR3 length: 15 residues. Deletions cut 6 bases from V and 3 bases from J, with 16 bases between. From germline, CDR1 is MNHNS and CDR2 SASEGT. Here the CDR3 DNA reads TGTGCCAGCAGAGAAAGCGGCCCCCGGACAGATACGCAGTATTTT. This encodes CASRESGPRTDTQYF.

This clonotype was seen only a few times. This chain connects TRBV12-3 or TRBV12-4 to TRBJ2-7, with D perhaps TRBD1 (5 bases). V gave up 7 bases and J gave up 6 bases, with 13 bases separating them. The CDR3 extends over 12 amino acids. The CDR3 spells CASTLGVGEQYF. The CDR3 bases are TGTGCCAGCACCTTAGGGGTGGGCGAGCAGTACTTC.

This clonotype has a count of ten or more. V gene TRBV20-1 combines with J gene TRBJ1-2; 8 nucleotides line up with TRBD1. Trimming cost V 1 base and J 5 bases; bases outside gene matches: 9. The CDR3 runs to 15 residues. The V gene's germline CDR1 is DFQATT and CDR2 SNEGSKA (reference sequence). For the CDR3, the DNA is TGCAGTGCTAGAGGTGGGGGGACAGGCCAGTATGGCTACACCTTC. Its translation: CSARGGGTGQYGYTF.

This clonotype was recorded at least ten times. CDR3 bases: TGTGCCAGCAGCTTAAGAGGGACAGTAGCTAGCACAGATACGCAGTATTTT. This gives the protein CASSLRGTVASTDTQYF. The chain links TRBV7-6 to TRBJ2-3; 7 bases fit TRBD1. The CDR3 totals 17 residues. V shed 2 bases and J 0 bases; nucleotides not matched to a gene: 8. Germline V gene sequence: CDR1 SGHVS, CDR2 FNYEAQ.

This clonotype appeared many times. This chain links TRBV5-1 with TRBJ2-1; D gene ambiguous. This CDR3 spans 14 amino acids. Trimming pared 0 bases from V and 5 bases from J, leaving 9 bases between. Germline lookup yields CDR1 SGHRS and CDR2 YFSETQ. The CDR3 is CASSLARMNNEQFF. The DNA for the CDR3 is TGCGCCAGCAGCTTGGCCCGAATGAACAATGAGCAGTTCTTC.

In its sample, this clonotype was seen many times. The chain is built from TRBV3-1 and TRBJ2-3; D is ambiguous. V shed 3 bases and J shed 5 bases, with 12 bases lying between them. There are 14 residues in the CDR3. Germline V lookup: CDR1 LGHDT, CDR2 YNNKEL (reference sequence). In DNA, the CDR3 is TGTGCCAGCAGCCACTGGGAAGACGGAGATACGCAGTATTTT. Its translation is CASSHWEDGDTQYF.

J is TRBJ2-7 and V is TRBV6-2 or TRBV6-3; TRBD2 might be the D (5 bases). Germline V gene sequence: CDR1 MNHEY, CDR2 SVGEGT. The CDR3 contains 14 residues. The germline V and J ends were trimmed by 6 bases and 1 base, with 13 bases remaining between them. CDR3 loop: CASRNMRESYEQYF. CDR3 DNA sequence: TGTGCCAGCAGGAATATGAGGGAATCCTACGAGCAGTACTTC.

This chain joins TRBV6-5 and TRBJ2-7; TRBD2 aligns across 7 bases. V lost 7 bases, J lost 7 bases, and 19 bases stayed unmatched. This CDR3 comprises 16 residues. From germline, CDR1 is MNHEY and CDR2 SVGAGI. CDR3: CASTSSRRLVSGEQYF. For the CDR3, the DNA is TGTGCCAGCACGTCCTCGAGGAGGCTAGTTAGCGGGGAGCAGTACTTC.

This clonotype was counted ten times or more. V is TRBV6-1 and J is TRBJ1-1, with D possibly matching TRBD1 (6 bases). Trimming left V 6 bases short and J 0 bases short, with 8 bases between. The germline CDR1 and CDR2 sequences are MNHNS and SASEGT. The CDR3 has 13 amino acids. The CDR3 spells CASSQGMNTEAFF. The DNA of the CDR3 is TGTGCCAGCAGCCAGGGGATGAACACTGAAGCTTTCTTT.

With respect to this clonotype: A much larger clonotype is one base distant, so this may be a read error. The chain uses TRBV29-1 and TRBJ2-2; D ambiguous. Trimming cost V 7 bases and J 10 bases, with 19 bases left between them. Germline lookup yields CDR1 SQVTM and CDR2 ANQGSEA. The CDR3 runs 13 residues. The chain's CDR3 is CSARQPASVELFF. The CDR3 DNA is TGCAGCGCTCGGCAACCAGCATCCGTGGAGCTGTTTTTT.

This clonotype was seen many times. This sequence joins TRBV12-3 or TRBV12-4 and TRBJ1-1; 8 bases fit TRBD1. The CDR3 length is 16 residues. The junction had 9 bases not matched to a gene; V was cut back by 6 bases and J by 0 bases. In DNA, the CDR3 is TGTGCCAGCAGCTTGGATTGGACAGGGATGAACACTGAAGCTTTCTTT. It specifies CASSLDWTGMNTEAFF.

This clonotype came up many times. The V call is TRBV7-6, the J call TRBJ2-1; D gene ambiguous. The CDR3 sequence is 15 residues long. The ends were cut back, 3 bases at V and 1 base at J, with 10 bases in the middle. The germline gives CDR1 SGHVS, CDR2 FNYEAQ. The CDR3 here is CASSFVTGSYNEQFF. The DNA for the CDR3 is TGTGCCAGCAGCTTCGTGACGGGTTCCTACAATGAGCAGTTCTTC.